The 10 T cell receptor beta chains in this list originate from one sample, sequenced in a study of blood T cell repertoires in COVID-19. TCRdb's table, derived via immunoSEQ multiplex PCR, lists solely in-frame clones and lacks some. The table lists about 310,000 clones, about nine tenths of them singletons. Specimen: peripheral blood. The source of these receptors is a man in his forties or fifties with active or convalescent COVID-19.

The chain recombines TRBV5-8 with TRBJ2-4, with D uncertain. The CDR3 has 14 amino acids. The V gene lost 4 bases and the J gene lost 6 bases, with 14 bases spanning the gap. The germline V gene encodes CDR1 SGHTS and CDR2 YDEGEE. In DNA form, the CDR3 reads TGTGCCAGCAGCAAAGAGTATAACCCAAACATTCAGTACTTC. It is translated as CASSKEYNPNIQYF.

The V and J genes are TRBV5-1 and TRBJ2-7; a weak D match, TRBD2 (7 bases). CDR1 is SGHRS and CDR2 is YFSETQ in the germline V gene. The CDR3 runs to 14 residues. V lost 4 bases, J lost 3 bases, and 14 bases lay in between. The CDR3 here is CASSGSGGNYEQYF. In nucleotides, the CDR3 is TGCGCCAGCAGCGGTTCGGGGGGCAACTACGAGCAGTACTTC. Using reference TRBV5-1 and TRBJ2-7 for the parts outside the CDR3, the full variable domain is KAGVTQTPRYLIKTRGQQVTLSCSPISGHRSVSWYQQTPGQGLQFLFEYFSETQRNKGNFPGRFSGRQFSNSRSEMNVSTLELGDSALYLCASSGSGGNYEQYFGPGTRLTVT.

The count of this clone is one. This chain links TRBV5-6 with TRBJ1-2; a weak D match, TRBD1 (5 bases). Trimming stripped 2 bases from V and 6 bases from J, with 14 bases between. Germline CDR1 SGHDT, CDR2 YYEEEE. This CDR3 comprises 14 residues. The CDR3 DNA reads as TGTGCCAGCAGCTTCCCGACAGTTACGGATGGCTACACCTTC. Residues: CASSFPTVTDGYTF. Supplemented by reference TRBV5-6 and TRBJ1-2, the full variable domain reads DAGVTQSPTHLIKTRGQQVTLRCSPKSGHDTVSWYQQALGQGPQFIFQYYEEEERQRGNFPDRFSGHQFPNYSSELNVNALLLGDSALYLCASSFPTVTDGYTFGSGTRLTVV.

J is TRBJ1-4 and V is TRBV28; D might be TRBD1 (5 bases). The CDR3 consists of 16 residues. Trimming stripped 4 bases from V and 8 bases from J, with 20 bases between. Germline CDR1 MDHEN, CDR2 SYDVKM. The CDR3, as DNA: TGTGCCAGCAGTTCCGGGACGGGGGTCTTTGGCGAAAAACTGTTTTTT. Translated, it gives CASSSGTGVFGEKLFF.

This clone has only a few counts. J is TRBJ1-3 and V is TRBV14; D gene unclear. Germline lookup yields CDR1 SGHDN and CDR2 FVKESK. The CDR3 is 13 residues long. Trimming cost V 4 bases and J 3 bases, with 7 bases left between them. CDR3 amino acids: CASSPLRGNTIYF. The DNA of the CDR3 is TGTGCCAGCAGCCCCCTACGTGGAAACACCATATATTTT.

In its sample, this clone was seen once. The chain links TRBV15 to TRBJ2-3; a weak D match, TRBD2 (7 bases). Germline assignment: CDR1 LNHNV and CDR2 YYDKDF (reference sequence). V was trimmed by 0 bases and J by 6 bases, leaving 13 bases between them. The CDR3 covers 15 residues. The CDR3 here is CATSREGGAKDTQYF. CDR3 coding DNA: TGTGCCACCAGCAGAGAAGGGGGGGCCAAGGATACGCAGTATTTT.

The genes are TRBV7-8 and TRBJ2-1; D perhaps matches TRBD2 (5 bases). CDR1 and CDR2 from the germline V gene are SGHVS and FQNEAQ. This CDR3 comprises 16 residues. The V gene lost 4 bases and the J gene lost 7 bases, with 20 bases spanning the gap. CDR3 nucleotide sequence: TGTGCCAGCAGCTCAATCCGCGAGACTACCCTAAATGAGCAGTTCTTC. It is translated as CASSSIRETTLNEQFF.

V usage is TRBV6-5 and J usage is TRBJ1-2; D unclear. The CDR3 totals 14 residues. V was pared by 0 bases and J by 0 bases, with 5 bases between. Germline assignment: CDR1 MNHEY and CDR2 SVGAGI. The CDR3 coding sequence is TGTGCCAGCAGTTACTCGTCAGCTAACTATGGCTACACCTTC. Protein: CASSYSSANYGYTF.

The genes are TRBV2 and TRBJ2-2; D gene uncertain. Trimming pared 5 bases from V and 1 base from J, leaving 2 bases between. The germline V gene has CDR1 SNHLY and CDR2 FYNNEI. The CDR3 consists of 12 residues. The CDR3 spells CASSLNTGELFF. DNA of the CDR3: TGTGCCAGCAGTCTGAACACCGGGGAGCTGTTTTTT.

The rearrangement joins TRBV5-4 to TRBJ2-2; TRBD2 matches 9 bases. Germline V CDR1 and CDR2: SGHNT, YYREEE (reference sequence). V gave up 0 bases and J gave up 6 bases; unmatched junction bases: 3. This CDR3 has 15 residues. Written as DNA, the CDR3 is TGTGCCAGCAGCTTGGACCTAGCGGGGTCCGGGGAGCTGTTTTTT. Residues: CASSLDLAGSGELFF.